This T cell receptor beta chain was recovered during a study of OX40 agonist ivuxolimab in advanced cancers. Study-level information: Ivuxolimab was delivered to patients intravenously every 2 weeks at doses spanning 0.01 to 10 mg/kg.

Details on this clone: The antigen is not known.

Data came from immunoSEQ multiplex PCR; TCRdb stores just in-frame clones and leaves some out. Of 20,000 or so clones in the sample, roughly 80% were seen once. Patients were ruled out by autoimmune disease history or systemic immunosuppression. With baseline, cycle 4 day 1, and cycle 7 day 1 as timepoints, blood was sampled. Overall study findings and caveats: The average count of expanded clones was higher among CD8+ T cells than among CD4+.

Germline loops: CDR1 LNHDA, CDR2 SQIVND (reference sequence). The CDR3 contains 15 residues. Trimming left V 5 bases short and J 2 bases short, with 15 bases between. The V gene is TRBV19, the J gene TRBJ1-2, with D perhaps matching TRBD1 (6 bases). The specimen comprised CD4+ or CD8+ T cells sorted from blood, sampled in a trial of the OX40 agonist ivuxolimab. The clonotype originates from an adult with an advanced solid tumor such as melanoma, head and neck, liver or kidney cancer. The CDR3 region has the DNA TGTGCCAGTAGTGCAAACAGGGTAGCCAACTATGGCTACACCTTC. This gives the protein CASSANRVANYGYTF.